The rows below give T cell receptor beta chains drawn from one sample of a study of T-cell reconstitution after alpha-beta-depleted transplantation in children. TCRdb passed the PCR reads through MiXCR, listing each CDR3 protein once. The sample lists 600,000 to 700,000 distinct CDR3 sequences, about an eighth occurring once. Sample: PBMCs, taken before TCRalphabeta/CD19-depleted stem cell transplant. These receptors all come from a girl between 2 and 10 years old with congenital amegakaryocytic thrombocytopenia, due to receive a stem cell transplant. Both conserved end residues are part of each CDR3. Each record gives: D gene, V gene, J gene, clone size, CDR3 DNA, CDR3 protein. The D gene is left open where the match is weak. Part of the rows lack a size; the others show once, few, many or a class for expanded clones.

d_gene: TRBD2
v_gene: TRBV20-1
j_gene: TRBJ2-7
abundance: NA
CDR3nt: TGCAGTGCTAGCAGGACCCTCCTAGCGGGAGACAGGGACGAGCAGTACTTC
CDR3aa: CSASRTLLAGDRDEQYF

d_gene: TRBD2
v_gene: TRBV7-9
j_gene: TRBJ2-7
abundance: NA
CDR3nt: TGTGCCAGCAGCTTCCCAACTAGCGGGACAAATGCCGAGCAGTACTTC
CDR3aa: CASSFPTSGTNAEQYF

d_gene: TRBD1
v_gene: TRBV7-9
j_gene: TRBJ2-7
abundance: NA
CDR3nt: TGTGCCAGCAGAGGACAGGGAGATCCCTACGAGCAGTACTTC
CDR3aa: CASRGQGDPYEQYF

d_gene: NA
v_gene: TRBV10-3
j_gene: TRBJ2-1
abundance: many
CDR3nt: TGTGCCATCAGTGGGGGTCAGGATGATGAGCAGTTCTTC
CDR3aa: CAISGGQDDEQFF

d_gene: NA
v_gene: TRBV7-2
j_gene: TRBJ2-5
abundance: few
CDR3nt: TGTGCCAGCAGGGAAAGGACGCATCAAGAGACCCAGTACTTC
CDR3aa: CASRERTHQETQYF

d_gene: TRBD2
v_gene: TRBV12-3/TRBV12-4
j_gene: TRBJ2-1
abundance: many
CDR3nt: TGTGCCAGCAGTTTAGCGGGGCGGGGACTAGCGGACAATGAGCAGTTCTTC
CDR3aa: CASSLAGRGLADNEQFF

d_gene: NA
v_gene: TRBV12-3/TRBV12-4
j_gene: TRBJ2-1
abundance: many
CDR3nt: TGTGCCAGCTTGGGCCTGTACAATGAGCAGTTCTTC
CDR3aa: CASLGLYNEQFF

d_gene: NA
v_gene: TRBV20-1
j_gene: TRBJ2-5
abundance: NA
CDR3nt: TGCAGTGCTCCCCTCAACGTACAAGAGACCCAGTACTTC
CDR3aa: CSAPLNVQETQYF

d_gene: TRBD2
v_gene: TRBV5-1
j_gene: TRBJ2-1
abundance: NA
CDR3nt: TGCGCCAGCAGCTTACCACCCCTACGGACTAGCTCCTTTGGGGGGTACAATGAGCAGTTCTTC
CDR3aa: CASSLPPLRTSSFGGYNEQFF

d_gene: NA
v_gene: TRBV13
j_gene: TRBJ2-1
abundance: NA
CDR3nt: TGTGCCAGCAGCTTCACCCCGGGACTGGCCCATGAGCAGTTCTTC
CDR3aa: CASSFTPGLAHEQFF

d_gene: NA
v_gene: TRBV5-1
j_gene: TRBJ2-7
abundance: many
CDR3nt: TGCGCCAGCAGCCCCTTGGGGGTCTACGAGCAGTACTTC
CDR3aa: CASSPLGVYEQYF

d_gene: NA
v_gene: TRBV10-3
j_gene: TRBJ2-5
abundance: many
CDR3nt: TGTGCCATCAGTGCCCACACCCAAGAGACCCAGTACTTC
CDR3aa: CAISAHTQETQYF

d_gene: NA
v_gene: TRBV21-1
j_gene: TRBJ2-1
abundance: many
CDR3nt: TGTGCCGTTCCCCCCAACCAGGTCATAAGAAACAATGAGCAGTTCTTC
CDR3aa: CAVPPNQVIRNNEQFF

d_gene: TRBD2
v_gene: TRBV11-2
j_gene: TRBJ2-1
abundance: many
CDR3nt: TGTGCCAGCAGCCAAAGGAGCGGGAAATACAATGAGCAGTTCTTC
CDR3aa: CASSQRSGKYNEQFF

d_gene: TRBD2
v_gene: TRBV6-5
j_gene: TRBJ2-7
abundance: few
CDR3nt: TGTGCCAGCAGTTACTCGTCCAGACTAGCCAACTCCTACGAGCAGTACTTC
CDR3aa: CASSYSSRLANSYEQYF

d_gene: TRBD2
v_gene: TRBV30
j_gene: TRBJ2-1
abundance: NA
CDR3nt: TGTGCCTGGAGTCCTAGCGGGAGTTTTAATGAGCAGTTCTTC
CDR3aa: CAWSPSGSFNEQFF

d_gene: NA
v_gene: TRBV5-1
j_gene: TRBJ2-3
abundance: many
CDR3nt: TGCGCCAGCCGCCCCAGTGAGGCAGATACGCAGTATTTT
CDR3aa: CASRPSEADTQYF

d_gene: TRBD2
v_gene: TRBV20-1
j_gene: TRBJ2-5
abundance: many
CDR3nt: TGCAGTGCTAGACGTACTAGCGGACAAGAGACCCAGTACTTC
CDR3aa: CSARRTSGQETQYF

d_gene: NA
v_gene: TRBV7-9
j_gene: TRBJ1-1
abundance: NA
CDR3nt: TGTGCCAGCAGCTTAGCCCCTGGGGCTTTCTTT
CDR3aa: CASSLAPGAFF

d_gene: NA
v_gene: TRBV20-1
j_gene: TRBJ2-7
abundance: few
CDR3nt: TGCAGTGCTAGAGATATGCGGGACAGCTCCTACGAGCAGTACTTC
CDR3aa: CSARDMRDSSYEQYF

d_gene: TRBD1
v_gene: TRBV7-6
j_gene: TRBJ2-4
abundance: many
CDR3nt: TGTGCCAGCAGCGACCCGGGACAGCGAAACATTCAGTACTTC
CDR3aa: CASSDPGQRNIQYF

d_gene: NA
v_gene: TRBV10-3
j_gene: TRBJ2-3
abundance: many
CDR3nt: TGTGCCCCGACCGGGACAAATGGTGCAGATACGCAGTATTTT
CDR3aa: CAPTGTNGADTQYF

d_gene: TRBD2
v_gene: TRBV12-3/TRBV12-4
j_gene: TRBJ2-3
abundance: NA
CDR3nt: TGTGCCAGCAGTTTGTACCTAGCGGGAGTGCTAGATACGCAGTATTTT
CDR3aa: CASSLYLAGVLDTQYF

d_gene: TRBD2
v_gene: TRBV29-1
j_gene: TRBJ2-7
abundance: few
CDR3nt: TGCAGCGTCACTAGCGGGAGTTCCCACGAGCAGTACTTC
CDR3aa: CSVTSGSSHEQYF

d_gene: NA
v_gene: TRBV7-2
j_gene: TRBJ2-2
abundance: many
CDR3nt: TGTGCCAGCAGCTTAGTGTCGGCAAACACCGGGGAGCTGTTTTTT
CDR3aa: CASSLVSANTGELFF

d_gene: NA
v_gene: TRBV2
j_gene: TRBJ1-6
abundance: many
CDR3nt: TGTGCCAGCAGTGAAACTGGTGGGGGGTTTAATTCACCCCTCCACTTT
CDR3aa: CASSETGGGFNSPLHF

d_gene: NA
v_gene: TRBV19
j_gene: TRBJ2-5
abundance: NA
CDR3nt: TGTGCCAGTAGTTCCTACGGTGGGAGGACCCAGTACTTC
CDR3aa: CASSSYGGRTQYF

d_gene: NA
v_gene: TRBV4-2
j_gene: TRBJ2-4
abundance: NA
CDR3nt: TGTGCCAGCAGCCAAGATCAGCACCCCAAAACAAACATTCAGTACTTC
CDR3aa: CASSQDQHPKTNIQYF

d_gene: NA
v_gene: TRBV6-1
j_gene: TRBJ2-7
abundance: few
CDR3nt: TGTGCCAGCAGTGAAACTGGGAATTACGAGCAGTACTTC
CDR3aa: CASSETGNYEQYF

d_gene: NA
v_gene: TRBV21-1
j_gene: TRBJ1-6
abundance: many
CDR3nt: TGTGCCACTACGAAGAGGGACGGCTATAATTCACCCCTCCACTTT
CDR3aa: CATTKRDGYNSPLHF

d_gene: TRBD2
v_gene: TRBV28
j_gene: TRBJ2-1
abundance: few
CDR3nt: TGTGCCAGCAGTTCCGGGACTAGTCGGAATGAGCAGTTCTTC
CDR3aa: CASSSGTSRNEQFF